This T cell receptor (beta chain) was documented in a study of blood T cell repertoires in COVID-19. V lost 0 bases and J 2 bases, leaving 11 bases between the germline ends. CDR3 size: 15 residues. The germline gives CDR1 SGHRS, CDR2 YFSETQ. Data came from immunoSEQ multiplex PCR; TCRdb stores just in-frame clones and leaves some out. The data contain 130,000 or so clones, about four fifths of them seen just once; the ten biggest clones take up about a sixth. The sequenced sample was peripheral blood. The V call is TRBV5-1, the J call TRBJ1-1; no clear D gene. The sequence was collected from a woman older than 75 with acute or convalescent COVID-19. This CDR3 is CASSLDFSANTEAFF. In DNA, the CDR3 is TGCGCCAGCAGCTTGGATTTTAGTGCTAACACTGAAGCTTTCTTT.